Listed below are T cell receptor beta chains from one sample, sequenced in a study of radiation and T cells in renal cell carcinoma. The repertoire was sequenced with immunoSEQ multiplex PCR; TCRdb's copy has only in-frame clones and lacks some. The data show about 22,000 clones, with 80% seen just once and around 37% held by the top ten. Here the sequenced sample was blood, taken from a patient whose treatment included radiotherapy and nephrectomy. These receptors were collected from a man aged 55 to 69 with renal cell carcinoma. Both conserved end residues are part of each CDR3. D genes are given only for firm matches. Rows may omit the clone size; those that give it use once, few, many or a size class.

d_call	clone_size	v_call	j_call	cdr3_aa	cdr3_nt
.	.	TRBV9	TRBJ2-7	CASSVDVNEQYF	TGTGCCAGCAGCGTAGACGTCAACGAGCAGTACTTC
.	many	TRBV18	TRBJ2-1	CASSSTGYYNEQFF	TGTGCCAGCTCATCAACAGGGTACTACAATGAGCAGTTCTTC
.	.	TRBV7-2	TRBJ2-1	CASSLYSSIGTRGEQFF	TGTGCCAGCAGCTTGTACTCTAGCATAGGCACACGGGGTGAGCAGTTCTTC
.	.	TRBV7-2	TRBJ1-3	CASSLGVSGNTIYF	TGTGCCAGCAGCTTGGGGGTGTCTGGAAACACCATATATTTT
TRBD1	few	TRBV13	TRBJ1-3	CASRQGVENTIYF	TGTGCCAGCCGTCAGGGGGTGGAAAACACCATATATTTT
.	.	TRBV5-1	TRBJ2-7	CASSLWGHQGDEQYF	TGCGCCAGCAGCTTGTGGGGACACCAAGGCGACGAGCAGTACTTC
TRBD2	.	TRBV5-4	TRBJ2-7	CASSTGTSGTYEQYF	TGTGCCAGCAGCACCGGGACTAGCGGGACCTACGAGCAGTACTTC
.	once	TRBV10-1	TRBJ1-2	CASSDSPLLGYTF	TGCGCCAGCAGTGACTCACCTCTCCTTGGCTACACCTTC
.	.	TRBV27	TRBJ2-1	CASSLNFRNEQFF	TGTGCCAGCAGTTTAAATTTTAGGAATGAGCAGTTCTTC
.	.	TRBV28	TRBJ2-5	CASSFGGLYQETQYF	TGTGCCAGCAGTTTTGGGGGGTTATACCAAGAGACCCAGTACTTC
.	.	TRBV7-6	TRBJ2-1	CASSLGSRDEQFF	TGTGCCAGCAGCTTAGGGTCGAGGGATGAGCAGTTCTTC
TRBD1	once	TRBV29-1	TRBJ1-5	CSDLQGDHSNQPQHF	TGCAGCGACTTACAGGGGGACCATAGCAATCAGCCCCAGCATTTT
.	.	TRBV2	TRBJ1-1	CATKVITEAFF	TGTGCCACCAAGGTGATCACTGAAGCTTTCTTT
.	.	TRBV18	TRBJ2-7	CASSRMYPDEQYF	TGTGCCAGCTCAAGGATGTATCCCGACGAGCAGTACTTC
.	.	TRBV2	TRBJ1-5	CASGPRWSQPQHF	TGTGCCAGCGGACCGCGGTGGAGTCAGCCCCAGCATTTT
.	.	TRBV29-1	TRBJ2-1	CSVEKGTGSSYNEQFF	TGCAGCGTTGAGAAGGGGACTGGCAGCTCCTACAATGAGCAGTTCTTC
.	few	TRBV2	TRBJ1-5	CASSEEASNQPQHF	TGTGCCAGCAGTGAGGAGGCTAGCAATCAGCCCCAGCATTTT